This T cell receptor beta chain was obtained from a study of blood T cells in healthy people across ages. V was pared by 3 bases and J by 9 bases, with 12 bases between. The CDR3 is made up of 12 amino acids. CDR1 DFQATT and CDR2 SNEGSKA come from the germline V gene (reference sequence). A second PCR of 7 to 11 cycles used a sample-barcoded 5' primer and a J-beta primer mix. TCRdb itself ran the 5' RACE reads through MiXCR, one entry per CDR3 protein. The table lists 1.5 million to 1.9 million distinct CDR3 sequences, about 42% of them singletons. The receptor's source is a woman aged 18 to 35 in good health. The chain carries TRBV20-1 and TRBJ2-1, with D perhaps TRBD1 or TRBD2 (6 bases each). Sequencing was performed on blood. The chain's CDR3 is CSARMRDIEQFF. Written as DNA, the CDR3 is TGCAGTGCTAGGATGCGGGACATTGAGCAGTTCTTC.